This record covers a single T cell receptor beta chain. Its antigen is still unknown. This sample is drawn from a study of T cell responses to AZD1222 COVID-19 vaccine. Germline loops: CDR1 MNHEY, CDR2 SVGAGI. CDR3 length: 16 residues. Trimming removed 0 bases from V and 2 bases from J, with 10 bases in between. Using immunoSEQ multiplex PCR, the repertoire was profiled, and TCRdb retains in-frame clones only, with some absent. The sample consists of roughly 110,000 clones, 75% to 90% of them appearing once. Study-wide results and caveats: Spike-spanning, vaccine-associated CD4 TCRs were dominant at 160-218 and 743-854. Repertoire sampling was restricted to post-peak T cell response timepoints. Clonal diversity was possibly underestimated, and the donors were mostly white British, with more females.

The receptor's source is an adult in good health. V is TRBV6-5 and J is TRBJ2-2; the D is unclear. The source material was peripheral blood, sampled on day 0 of AZD1222 vaccination. CDR3 sequence reads: CASSYSYTVNTGELFF. The CDR3 region has the DNA TGTGCCAGCAGTTACTCTTACACAGTTAACACCGGGGAGCTGTTTTTT.